This paragraph reports one T cell receptor (beta chain). This sample was taken from a study of technical replicates of blood from several donors. The method was immunoSEQ multiplex PCR; TCRdb's version includes in-frame clones alone and lacks a portion of them. This sample yields approximately 76,000 clones, of which 91% are seen a single time; 0.25% belongs to the top ten. Per germline, CDR1 MGHRA and CDR2 YSYEKL. V was cut by 3 bases and J by 0 bases, with 11 bases left in between. The CDR3 has 16 residues. The clonotype originates from a human donor in good health. The sample consisted of T cells isolated from PBMCs. The chain carries TRBV4-1 and TRBJ1-4; D not certain. CDR3 region: CASSQRSFATNEKLFF. In nucleotides, the CDR3 is TGCGCCAGCAGCCAGCGCTCCTTTGCAACTAATGAAAAACTGTTTTTT.